This T cell receptor beta chain was sequenced in a study of T cells after yellow fever vaccination. This CDR3 has 15 residues. The ends were cut back, 0 bases at V and 4 bases at J, with 12 bases in the middle. The V gene's germline CDR1 is LGHNA and CDR2 YSLEER. Study-wide results and limits: Post-booster samples contained most primary-vaccination clones (approximately 96% CD4, about 90% CD8).

A single record per CDR3 protein comes from TCRdb applying MiXCR to the 5' RACE reads. The table lists around 56,000 distinct CDR3 sequences, about 5.6% of them singletons, with 25% to 40% in the top ten. The gene calls are TRBV4-3 and TRBJ1-2; D is possibly TRBD1 (5 bases). The material sequenced was PBMCs, either bulk or a sorted T-cell subset (CD4+, CD8+, memory, or dextramer-sorted; not recorded which), taken on the day of the yellow fever booster vaccination. This receptor was identified in a man aged 18 to 35 who received the YFV17D yellow fever vaccine. CDR3 bases: TGCGCCAGCAGCCAAGACCAGGGCCGGGGCTATGGCTACACCTTC. Amino acid sequence: CASSQDQGRGYGYTF.